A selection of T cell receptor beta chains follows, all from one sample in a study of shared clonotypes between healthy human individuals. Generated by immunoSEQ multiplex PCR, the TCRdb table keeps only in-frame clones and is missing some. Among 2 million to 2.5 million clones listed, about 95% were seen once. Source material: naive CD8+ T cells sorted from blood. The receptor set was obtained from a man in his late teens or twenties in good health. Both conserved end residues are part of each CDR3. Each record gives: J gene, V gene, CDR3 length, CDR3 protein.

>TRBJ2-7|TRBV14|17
CASSHRPGLAGPYEQYF
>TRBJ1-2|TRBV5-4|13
CASSLDRGNGYTF
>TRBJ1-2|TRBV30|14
CAWRFENPNYGYTF
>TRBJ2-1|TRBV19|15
CASSPNSGIDNEQFF
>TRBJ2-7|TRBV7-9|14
CASSSEAGAYEQYF
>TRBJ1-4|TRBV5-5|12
CASTGRTEKLFF
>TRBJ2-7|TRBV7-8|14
CASSPAPGDYEQYF
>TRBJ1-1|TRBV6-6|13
CASSGQGITEAFF
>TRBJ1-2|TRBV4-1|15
CASSHAPDRDEGYTF
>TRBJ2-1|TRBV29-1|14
CSIGGGLESPEQFF
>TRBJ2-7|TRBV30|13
CAWRDPGTYEQYF
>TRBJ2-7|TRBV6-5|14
CASRQGQGVYEQYF
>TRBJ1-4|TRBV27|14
CASSPGQFNEKLFF
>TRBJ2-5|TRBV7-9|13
CASSLQLKETQYF
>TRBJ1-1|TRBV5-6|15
CASSFLEGVDTEAFF
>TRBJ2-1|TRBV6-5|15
CASSYGLGGKNEQFF
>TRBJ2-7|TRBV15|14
CATSPGTESYEQYF
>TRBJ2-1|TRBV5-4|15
CASSSLAGVSNEQFF